This T cell receptor beta chain came from a study of T cells in Graves' hyperthyroidism and ophthalmopathy. The investigators amplified TCR beta CDR3 regions from RNA transcripts. The HTBI primer set served for first-round RT-PCR of the TCR CDR3. Via MiXCR, TCRdb re-called the multiplex PCR reads, giving one row per CDR3 protein. This sample yields a few hundred thousand distinct CDR3 sequences, of which around 15% are seen a single time; 11% to 15% belongs to the top ten. Study results and limitations: The model forecast ophthalmopathy, anticipating it by a median approximately 7 months before onset.

This clonotype was seen a handful of times. Its antigen remains unknown. If no ophthalmopathy progression occurred within 18 months, Graves' hyperthyroidism was stable. In patients aged 18 to 65, hyperthyroidism was newly diagnosed, with duration under 2 months. Clinical symptoms, serum thyroxine and TRAb, thyroid ultrasound and orbital computed tomography were used for the diagnoses. The clonotype was recovered from a woman aged 35 to 49 with Graves' hyperthyroidism. The sample consisted of blood.

CDR3 in amino acids: CASRRDRGPGNEKLFF. CDR3 DNA: TGTGCCAGCAGGAGGGACAGGGGGCCTGGTAATGAAAAACTGTTTTTT. The chain links TRBV12-3 or TRBV12-4 to TRBJ1-4; 12 nucleotides align to TRBD1. The V gene end was trimmed by 6 bases and the J gene end by 4 bases; junction bases not matched to a gene: 6. The CDR3 is made up of 16 amino acids.